Many counts were recorded for the clone carrying this T cell receptor beta chain. The record originates from a study of response to subunit inactivated influenza vaccine. Trimming pared 2 bases from V and 5 bases from J, leaving 15 bases between. Germline V gives CDR1 SEHNR, CDR2 FQNEAQ (reference sequence). The CDR3 is 15 amino acids. MiXCR was run by TCRdb on the RT-PCR reads, yielding one entry per CDR3 protein. The table includes about 570,000 distinct CDR3 sequences, 10% to 12% detected once. This sample also belongs to another study, concerning T cells expressing NK-cell markers. This second study says: TCR beta cDNA was generated via 5'RACE template switching incorporating UMIs. Eight donors were sequenced, seven testing HCMV-seropositive and one testing seronegative. T cells sorted in several experiments were restricted to alpha-beta TCR T cells by an anti-gamma-delta TCR antibody. Dominant NKG2C+ clonotypes made up roughly 1.0-7.0% of CD8+ T cells in roughly six donors. In several donors, these clonotypes also led the CD3+CD56-NKG2C+ fraction.

The specimen was PBMCs from blood, collected on the day of vaccination. This receptor was identified in a man over 45 who received an inactivated influenza vaccine. J is TRBJ2-5 and V is TRBV7-9; tentative D call: TRBD2 (5 bases). The CDR3 reads CASSLLFGVGETQYF. Written as DNA, the CDR3 is TGTGCCAGCAGCTTATTGTTCGGGGTCGGGGAGACCCAGTACTTC.